In this sample, the clone carrying this TCR beta chain turned up a few times. Its antigen is as yet unknown. This CDR3 comprises 13 residues. V trimming: 5 bases; J trimming: 5 bases; junction bases outside the gene matches: 4. Germline V CDR1 and CDR2: SGHNT, YENEEA. Graft samples were processed, releasing intraepithelial and lamina propria lymphocytes. This specimen belongs to a study of graft-versus-host responses after intestinal transplantation. Study observations and caveats: Marrow from the recipient contained GvH clones, some of which had appeared first in ileum or blood.

Clones were read by immunoSEQ multiplex PCR, and TCRdb kept only the in-frame ones, dropping some. The repertoire holds 50,000 to 75,000 clones, with under 90% as singletons. The source material was ileum tissue, sampled roughly 390 days after transplant. The V and J genes are TRBV11-3 and TRBJ2-7; TRBD1 agrees at 9 bases. The TCR comes from a human patient who received an intestinal transplant, so some T cells may come from the graft donor. The CDR3 is CASSPTGGHEQYF. CDR3 in DNA: TGTGCCAGCAGCCCTACAGGGGGCCACGAGCAGTACTTC.